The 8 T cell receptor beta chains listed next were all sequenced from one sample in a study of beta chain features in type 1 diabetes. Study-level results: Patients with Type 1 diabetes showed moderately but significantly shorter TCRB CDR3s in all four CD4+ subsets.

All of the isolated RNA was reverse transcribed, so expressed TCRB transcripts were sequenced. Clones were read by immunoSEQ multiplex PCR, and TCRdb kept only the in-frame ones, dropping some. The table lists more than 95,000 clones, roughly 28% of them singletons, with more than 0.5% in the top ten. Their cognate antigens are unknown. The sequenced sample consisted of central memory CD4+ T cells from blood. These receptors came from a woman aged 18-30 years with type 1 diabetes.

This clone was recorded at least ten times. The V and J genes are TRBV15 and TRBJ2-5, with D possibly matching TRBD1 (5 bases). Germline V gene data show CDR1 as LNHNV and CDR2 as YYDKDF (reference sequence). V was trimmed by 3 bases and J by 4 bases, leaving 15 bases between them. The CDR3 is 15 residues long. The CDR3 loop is CATSSQTGLGETQYF. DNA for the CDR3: TGTGCCACCAGCAGCCAAACAGGTCTCGGAGAGACCCAGTACTTC.

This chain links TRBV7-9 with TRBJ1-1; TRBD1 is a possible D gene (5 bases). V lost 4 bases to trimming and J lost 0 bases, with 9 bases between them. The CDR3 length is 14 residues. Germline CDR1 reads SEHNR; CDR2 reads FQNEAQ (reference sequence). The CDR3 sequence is CASSSQGMNTEAFF. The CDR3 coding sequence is TGTGCCAGCAGCTCGCAGGGTATGAACACTGAAGCTTTCTTT.

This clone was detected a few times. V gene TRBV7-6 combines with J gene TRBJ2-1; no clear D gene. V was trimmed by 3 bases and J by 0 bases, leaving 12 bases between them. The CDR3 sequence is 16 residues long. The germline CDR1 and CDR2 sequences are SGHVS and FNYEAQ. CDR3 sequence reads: CASSFSSVSSYNEQFF. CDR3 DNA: TGTGCCAGCAGCTTCTCGTCCGTCAGCTCCTACAATGAGCAGTTCTTC.

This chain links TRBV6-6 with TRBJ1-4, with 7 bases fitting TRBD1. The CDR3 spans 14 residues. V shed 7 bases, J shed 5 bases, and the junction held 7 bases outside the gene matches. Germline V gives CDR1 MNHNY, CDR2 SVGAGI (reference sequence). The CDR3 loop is CASKQGQGNEKLFF. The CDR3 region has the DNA TGTGCCAGCAAACAGGGGCAGGGAAATGAAAAACTGTTTTTT.

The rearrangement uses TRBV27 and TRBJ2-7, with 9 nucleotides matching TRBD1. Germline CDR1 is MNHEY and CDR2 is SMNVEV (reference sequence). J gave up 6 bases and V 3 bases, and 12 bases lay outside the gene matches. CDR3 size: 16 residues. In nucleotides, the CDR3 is TGTGCCAGCAGTTTGGGGAGACAGGGGGTAGGTCGCGAGCAGTACGTC. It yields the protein CASSLGRQGVGREQYV.

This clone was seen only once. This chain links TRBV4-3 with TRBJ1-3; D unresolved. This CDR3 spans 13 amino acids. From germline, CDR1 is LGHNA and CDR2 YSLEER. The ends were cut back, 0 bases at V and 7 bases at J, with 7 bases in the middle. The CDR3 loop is CASSQEPGNTIYF. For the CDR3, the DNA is TGCGCCAGCAGCCAAGAGCCCGGGAACACCATATATTTT.

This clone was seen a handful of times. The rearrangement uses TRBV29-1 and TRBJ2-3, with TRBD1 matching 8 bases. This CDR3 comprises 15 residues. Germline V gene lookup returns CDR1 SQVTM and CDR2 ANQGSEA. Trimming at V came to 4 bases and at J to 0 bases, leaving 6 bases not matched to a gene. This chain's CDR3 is CSVARQGLSTDTQYF. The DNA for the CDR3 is TGCAGCGTTGCTCGACAGGGGCTAAGCACAGATACGCAGTATTTT.

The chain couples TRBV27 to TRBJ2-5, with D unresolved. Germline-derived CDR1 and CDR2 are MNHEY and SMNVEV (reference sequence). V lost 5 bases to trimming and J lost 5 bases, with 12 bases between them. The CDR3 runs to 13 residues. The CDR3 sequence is CASSREERETQYF. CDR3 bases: TGTGCCAGCAGTCGAGAGGAGAGGGAGACCCAGTACTTC.